This is a list of T cell receptor beta chains from one sample in a study of T cell changes during pregnancy in multiple sclerosis. The data were produced by immunoSEQ multiplex PCR, yet TCRdb's version contains in-frame clones alone and is incomplete. The sample consists of some 87,000 clones, just over 90% of them appearing once. Sequencing used CD4+ T cells from peripheral blood mononuclear cells, obtained before pregnancy. Receptors originate from a female donor with multiple sclerosis, enrolled in a pregnancy study. The CDR3 runs from the conserved cysteine through the conserved F or W. D genes are given only for firm matches. Some rows have no size entry. The others give once, few or many, or a class for an expanded clone.

CDR3: CSVGQVIEKLFF; DNA: TGCAGCGTTGGACAGGTTATTGAAAAACTGTTTTTT; V: TRBV29-1; D: NA; size: once; length: 12; J: TRBJ1-4
CDR3: CASSLQTGDSPLHF; DNA: TGTGCCAGCAGCTTACAGACAGGGGATTCACCCCTCCACTTT; V: TRBV7-8; D: TRBD1; size: NA; length: 14; J: TRBJ1-6
CDR3: CASSPLVDNSPLHF; DNA: TGTGCCAGCAGCCCTCTCGTCGATAATTCACCCCTCCACTTT; V: TRBV9; D: NA; size: few; length: 14; J: TRBJ1-6
CDR3: CASFGSNLDTQYF; DNA: TGTGCCAGTTTCGGGAGTAATCTTGATACGCAGTATTTT; V: TRBV28; D: NA; size: once; length: 13; J: TRBJ2-3
CDR3: CASSLNRNTEAFF; DNA: TGTGCCAGCAGTTTAAACAGGAACACTGAAGCTTTCTTT; V: TRBV27; D: NA; size: NA; length: 13; J: TRBJ1-1
CDR3: CASSLSGTLREQYF; DNA: TGTGCCAGCAGTCTATCCGGGACATTGAGGGAGCAGTACTTC; V: TRBV5-5; D: NA; size: NA; length: 14; J: TRBJ2-7
CDR3: CASSEGTGIGTGELFF; DNA: TGCGCCAGCAGCGAAGGGACAGGGATCGGCACCGGGGAGCTGTTTTTT; V: TRBV5-1; D: TRBD1; size: NA; length: 16; J: TRBJ2-2
CDR3: CASSRGQGGETQYF; DNA: TGTGCCAGCTCACGGGGACAGGGGGGAGAGACCCAGTACTTC; V: TRBV18; D: TRBD1; size: NA; length: 14; J: TRBJ2-5
CDR3: CASSPGTENTGELFF; DNA: TGTGCCAGCTCACCCGGGACAGAGAACACCGGGGAGCTGTTTTTT; V: TRBV18; D: TRBD1; size: NA; length: 15; J: TRBJ2-2
CDR3: CASSGTNNEKLFF; DNA: TGTGCCAGTTCCGGGACAAATAATGAAAAACTGTTTTTT; V: TRBV19; D: NA; size: NA; length: 13; J: TRBJ1-4
CDR3: CASRETGMGYGYTF; DNA: TGTGCCAGCAGGGAGACAGGTATGGGCTATGGCTACACCTTC; V: TRBV2; D: NA; size: NA; length: 14; J: TRBJ1-2
CDR3: CASSVAPSGTYSEQFF; DNA: TGTGCCAGCAGCGTAGCCCCTAGCGGGACATATAGTGAGCAGTTCTTC; V: TRBV9; D: TRBD2; size: NA; length: 16; J: TRBJ2-1
CDR3: CASSREPGLADNEQFF; DNA: TGCGCCAGCAGTCGCGAGCCAGGACTAGCGGACAATGAGCAGTTCTTC; V: TRBV5-1; D: TRBD2; size: NA; length: 16; J: TRBJ2-1
CDR3: CASSISPSSDTQYF; DNA: TGTGCCAGTAGTATTAGCCCTAGCTCAGATACGCAGTATTTT; V: TRBV19; D: NA; size: NA; length: 14; J: TRBJ2-3
CDR3: CASSFGLAGYNEQFF; DNA: TGTGCCAGCAGCTTCGGACTAGCGGGATACAATGAGCAGTTCTTC; V: TRBV5-5; D: TRBD2; size: once; length: 15; J: TRBJ2-1
CDR3: CASSFVQGVGYTF; DNA: TGTGCCAGCAGTTTTGTACAGGGGGTTGGCTACACCTTC; V: TRBV28; D: TRBD1; size: NA; length: 13; J: TRBJ1-2
CDR3: CASSLGPRGAGITIYF; DNA: TGTGCCAGCAGCTTGGGACCCCGAGGGGCGGGGATCACCATATATTTT; V: TRBV11-2; D: NA; size: NA; length: 16; J: TRBJ1-3
CDR3: CASSPYAATDTQYF; DNA: TGTGCCAGCTCACCCTACGCCGCCACAGATACGCAGTATTTT; V: TRBV18; D: NA; size: NA; length: 14; J: TRBJ2-3
CDR3: CASWGEKNGYTF; DNA: TGTGCCTCCTGGGGGGAGAAGAACGGCTACACCTTC; V: TRBV30; D: NA; size: few; length: 12; J: TRBJ1-2
CDR3: CASSSPNPGGYGYTF; DNA: TGTGCCAGCAGCTCCCCCAATCCGGGCGGGTATGGCTACACCTTC; V: TRBV7-2; D: NA; size: NA; length: 15; J: TRBJ1-2
CDR3: CASSPGAANYGYTF; DNA: TGTGCCAGCTCACCTGGGGCAGCTAACTATGGCTACACCTTC; V: TRBV18; D: NA; size: NA; length: 14; J: TRBJ1-2
CDR3: CASSIGDRGRYNEQFF; DNA: TGTGCCAGTAGTATCGGGGACAGGGGTAGGTACAATGAGCAGTTCTTC; V: TRBV19; D: TRBD1; size: NA; length: 16; J: TRBJ2-1
CDR3: CASSLEGRRDTDTQYF; DNA: TGCGCCAGCAGCTTGGAAGGGAGGCGGGACACAGATACGCAGTATTTT; V: TRBV5-1; D: NA; size: NA; length: 16; J: TRBJ2-3
CDR3: CASSIRTGANQPQHF; DNA: TGTGCCAGTAGTATCCGGACAGGGGCCAATCAGCCCCAGCATTTT; V: TRBV19; D: TRBD1; size: NA; length: 15; J: TRBJ1-5
CDR3: CASSIGAANEQFF; DNA: TGTGCCAGTAGTATAGGGGCCGCCAATGAGCAGTTCTTC; V: TRBV19; D: NA; size: NA; length: 13; J: TRBJ2-1
CDR3: CASSPTLAGGNQPQHF; DNA: TGTGCCAGCAGTCCCACTTTGGCAGGGGGCAATCAGCCCCAGCATTTT; V: TRBV28; D: NA; size: NA; length: 16; J: TRBJ1-5
CDR3: CASSEDGSLNYGYTF; DNA: TGTGCCAGCAGCGAGGACGGGAGCCTTAACTATGGCTACACCTTC; V: TRBV2; D: NA; size: NA; length: 15; J: TRBJ1-2
CDR3: CASSSHGSSSYEQYF; DNA: TGTGCCAGCAGTAGCCACGGGTCCAGCTCCTACGAGCAGTACTTC; V: TRBV6-5; D: NA; size: NA; length: 15; J: TRBJ2-7
CDR3: CASRYRTSGAYEQYF; DNA: TGTGCCAGCAGATACAGGACTAGCGGGGCCTACGAGCAGTACTTC; V: TRBV2; D: TRBD2; size: NA; length: 15; J: TRBJ2-7
CDR3: CASSELAGGSTDTQYF; DNA: TGTGCCAGCAGTGAACTAGCGGGGGGAAGCACAGATACGCAGTATTTT; V: TRBV6-1; D: TRBD2; size: NA; length: 16; J: TRBJ2-3
CDR3: CASSSLTGPHTEAFF; DNA: TGTGCCAGCAGTTCCTTGACAGGGCCCCACACTGAAGCTTTCTTT; V: TRBV6-5; D: TRBD1; size: NA; length: 15; J: TRBJ1-1
CDR3: CASSQGLIANTQYF; DNA: TGCGCCAGCAGCCAAGGTTTGATAGCGAATACGCAGTATTTT; V: TRBV4-1; D: NA; size: NA; length: 14; J: TRBJ2-3
CDR3: CASSFRLAANTGELFF; DNA: TGTGCCAGCAGCTTTCGACTAGCGGCGAACACCGGGGAGCTGTTTTTT; V: TRBV7-9; D: TRBD2; size: once; length: 16; J: TRBJ2-2
CDR3: CASSLVRERETQYF; DNA: TGTGCCAGCAGCTTGGTCCGGGAGCGAGAGACCCAGTACTTC; V: TRBV5-4; D: NA; size: NA; length: 14; J: TRBJ2-5
CDR3: CASSLVQGAEGATQYF; DNA: TGTGCCAGCAGCTTGGTTCAGGGGGCAGAAGGTGCTACGCAGTATTTT; V: TRBV5-4; D: TRBD1; size: NA; length: 16; J: TRBJ2-3
CDR3: CASSLEPATHNEQFF; DNA: TGTGCCAGCAGCTTGGAACCAGCGACTCACAATGAGCAGTTCTTC; V: TRBV5-5; D: NA; size: NA; length: 15; J: TRBJ2-1
CDR3: CASSLGPLSGKPYNEQFF; DNA: TGTGCCAGCAGCTTGGGCCCACTTAGCGGAAAACCTTACAATGAGCAGTTCTTC; V: TRBV7-9; D: NA; size: NA; length: 18; J: TRBJ2-1
CDR3: CASSPPRQQEREQFF; DNA: TGTGCCAGCTCACCACCGAGACAGCAGGAAAGGGAGCAGTTCTTC; V: TRBV18; D: NA; size: NA; length: 15; J: TRBJ2-1
CDR3: CASSSDRVTTQYF; DNA: TGTGCCAGCAGCTCGGACAGGGTCACAACGCAGTATTTT; V: TRBV11-2; D: TRBD1; size: NA; length: 13; J: TRBJ2-3
CDR3: CASSLAGMTVAGELFF; DNA: TGCGCCAGCAGCTTGGCCGGAATGACAGTGGCCGGGGAGCTGTTTTTT; V: TRBV5-1; D: NA; size: once; length: 16; J: TRBJ2-2
CDR3: CASSLGGTLQNIQYF; DNA: TGTGCCAGCAGCTTGGGCGGGACTCTTCAAAACATTCAGTACTTC; V: TRBV7-9; D: NA; size: NA; length: 15; J: TRBJ2-4
CDR3: CASGGEGPNSEQFF; DNA: TGTGCCAGTGGAGGGGAAGGGCCTAACAGTGAGCAGTTCTTC; V: TRBV9; D: NA; size: NA; length: 14; J: TRBJ2-1